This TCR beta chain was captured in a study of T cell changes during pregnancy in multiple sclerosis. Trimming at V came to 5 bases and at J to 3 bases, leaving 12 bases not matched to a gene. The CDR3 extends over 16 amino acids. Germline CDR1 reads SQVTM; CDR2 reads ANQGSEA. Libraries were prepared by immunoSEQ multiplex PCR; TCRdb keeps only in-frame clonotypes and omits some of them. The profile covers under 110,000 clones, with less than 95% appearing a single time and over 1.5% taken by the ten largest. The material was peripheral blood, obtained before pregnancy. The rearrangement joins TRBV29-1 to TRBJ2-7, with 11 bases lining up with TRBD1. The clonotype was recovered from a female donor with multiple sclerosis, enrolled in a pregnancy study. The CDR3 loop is CSVSASGGTGGYEQYF. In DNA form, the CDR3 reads TGCAGCGTTTCCGCGTCCGGTGGGACAGGGGGCTACGAGCAGTACTTC.